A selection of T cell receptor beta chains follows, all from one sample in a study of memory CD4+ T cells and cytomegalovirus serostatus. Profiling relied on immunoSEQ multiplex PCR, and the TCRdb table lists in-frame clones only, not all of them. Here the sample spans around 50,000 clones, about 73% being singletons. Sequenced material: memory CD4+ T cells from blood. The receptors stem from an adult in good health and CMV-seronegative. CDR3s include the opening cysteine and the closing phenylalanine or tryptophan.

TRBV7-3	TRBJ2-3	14	CASSLGGSQYTQYF
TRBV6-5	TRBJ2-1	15	CASSYEGLAGNEQFF
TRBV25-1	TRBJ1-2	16	CASSESYTLANYGYTF
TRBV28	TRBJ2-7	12	CASSGAVYEQYF
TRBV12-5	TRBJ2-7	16	CASGSPGRGLTYEQYF
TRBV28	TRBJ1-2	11	CAIRQTYGYTF
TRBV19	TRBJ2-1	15	CASGSLGLAIDEQFF
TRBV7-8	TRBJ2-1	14	CASSLGGVDNEQFF
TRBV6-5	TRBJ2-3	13	CASSRTLADTQYF
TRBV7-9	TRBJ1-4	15	CASSLGGQGAEKLFF
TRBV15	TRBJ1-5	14	CATSRDLRTGAQHF
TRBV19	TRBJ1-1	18	CASSINIPGTGAGTEAFF
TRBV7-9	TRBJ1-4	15	CASSLGRATNEKLFF
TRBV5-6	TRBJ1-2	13	CASSLAANYGYTF
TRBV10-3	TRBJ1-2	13	CAISGQSNYGYTF
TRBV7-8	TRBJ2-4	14	CASSLVLAKNIQYF
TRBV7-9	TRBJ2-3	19	CASSHIGRASGFYTDTQYF
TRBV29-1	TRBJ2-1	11	CSVEPYNEQFF
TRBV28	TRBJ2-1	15	CASTFSGTFRREQFF
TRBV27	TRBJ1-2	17	CASSLVSTGRASYGYTF
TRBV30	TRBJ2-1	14	CAWSVGQGKNEQFF
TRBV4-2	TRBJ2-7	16	CASSQSGTSGLYEQYF
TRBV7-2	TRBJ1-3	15	CASSSGRTLVNTIYF
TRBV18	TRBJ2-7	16	CASSRTLQAGDYEQYF
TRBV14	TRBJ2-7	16	CASSQDLERGSYEQYF
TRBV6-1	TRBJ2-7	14	CASSVGQGAGEQYF